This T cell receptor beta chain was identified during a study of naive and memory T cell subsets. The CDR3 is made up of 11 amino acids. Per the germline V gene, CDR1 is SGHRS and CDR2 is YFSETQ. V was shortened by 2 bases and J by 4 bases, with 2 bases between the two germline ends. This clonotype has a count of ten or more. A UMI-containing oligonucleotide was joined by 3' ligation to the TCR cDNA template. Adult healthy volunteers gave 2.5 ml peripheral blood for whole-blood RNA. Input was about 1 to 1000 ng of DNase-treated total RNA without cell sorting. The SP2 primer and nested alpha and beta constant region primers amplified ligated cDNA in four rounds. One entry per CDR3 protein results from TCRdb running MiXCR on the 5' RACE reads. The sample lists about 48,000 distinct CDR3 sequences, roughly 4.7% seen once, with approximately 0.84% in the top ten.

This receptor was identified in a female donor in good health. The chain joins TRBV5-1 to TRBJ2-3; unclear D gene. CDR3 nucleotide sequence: TGCGCCAGCAGCTTTGCAGATACGCAGTATTTT. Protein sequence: CASSFADTQYF.